A single sample is the source of the 32 T cell receptor beta chains below, sequenced in a study of shared clonotypes between healthy human individuals. CD45RO-negative CD8 cells positively selected for CCR7 made up the naive population, which excluded terminally differentiated effector memory CD45RA+ cells. Produced via immunoSEQ multiplex PCR; TCRdb's table is partial and in-frame only. The sample contains approximately 590,000 clones, around 95% of which appear only once. Sequenced sample: naive CD8+ T cells sorted from blood. The origin of the receptors is a woman aged 25-40 years in good health.

This chain connects TRBV25-1 to TRBJ1-1; D remains ambiguous. The CDR3 covers 13 residues. Germline lookup yields CDR1 MGHDK and CDR2 SYGVNS. V gave up 2 bases and J gave up 0 bases, with 4 bases separating them. CDR3 bases: TGTGCCAGCAGTGAAGGAATGAACACTGAAGCTTTCTTT. Translation gives CASSEGMNTEAFF.

This rearrangement joins TRBV27 to TRBJ2-7; D tentatively fits TRBD1 or TRBD2 (5 bases each). Germline CDR1 MNHEY, CDR2 SMNVEV (reference sequence). V lost 7 bases to trimming and J lost 0 bases, with 13 bases between them. The CDR3 consists of 14 residues. The CDR3 here is CASTGPTSSYEQYF. CDR3 in DNA: TGTGCCAGCACGGGACCTACCAGCTCCTACGAGCAGTACTTC.

This sequence joins TRBV27 and TRBJ2-7; possibly TRBD1 or TRBD2 for D (5 bases each). The CDR3 length is 17 residues. Trimming pared 4 bases from V and 3 bases from J, leaving 22 bases between. CDR1 and CDR2 (germline): MNHEY, SMNVEV (reference sequence). The CDR3 DNA is TGTGCCAGCAGTTCAACATTATCTGTCAGGGAGCACTACGAGCAGTACTTC. Encoded protein: CASSSTLSVREHYEQYF.

This clone showed up just once. J is TRBJ2-1 and V is TRBV10-3; 13 positions match TRBD2. The CDR3 consists of 14 residues. V lost 6 bases to trimming and J lost 6 bases; unmatched junction nucleotides: 2. Germline CDR1 ENHRY, CDR2 SYGVKD. This CDR3 reads CAIRGTSGTNEQFF. CDR3 coding DNA: TGTGCCATCAGGGGGACTAGCGGGACCAATGAGCAGTTCTTC.

The chain has TRBV21-1 and TRBJ2-7; no check of the table's D call, TRBD1, against the DNA was made. TRBV21-1 counts as a pseudogene. The CDR3 consists of 15 residues. Here the CDR3 reads CASSKRGQGNYEQYF. In DNA form, the CDR3 reads TGTGCCAGCAGCAAACGGGGACAGGGAAATTACGAGCAGTACTTC.

This clone is a singleton in its sample. V is TRBV2 and J is TRBJ2-2; D not certain. V was trimmed by 0 bases and J by 10 bases, leaving 12 bases between them. Germline values: CDR1 SNHLY, CDR2 FYNNEI. The CDR3 runs 14 residues. The CDR3 DNA reads as TGTGCCAGCAGTGAAGCCTGGAAAAGTGTGGAGCTGTTTTTT. Translation: CASSEAWKSVELFF.

CDR3 protein: CASSLLYGTGGSPYEQYF. CDR3 nucleotide sequence: TGTGCCAGCAGCTTATTATACGGGACAGGGGGCTCTCCATACGAGCAGTACTTC. This chain joins TRBV7-8 and TRBJ2-7, with TRBD1 matching over 12 bases. The CDR3 runs 18 residues. CDR1 is SGHVS, CDR2 FQNEAQ, per germline. Trimming took 2 bases from V and 4 from J; bases not matched to a gene: 12.

This chain connects TRBV29-1 to TRBJ2-5, with 10 positions matching TRBD2. CDR1 and CDR2 from the germline V gene are SQVTM and ANQGSEA. The CDR3 spans 15 residues. The trim removed 3 bases at V and 7 bases at J, leaving 11 bases unmatched. This CDR3 is CSVEETSGVLGTQYF. The CDR3 coding sequence is TGCAGCGTTGAGGAAACTAGCGGGGTACTGGGGACCCAGTACTTC.

The chain combines TRBV28 with TRBJ1-2; D is perhaps TRBD1 (6 bases). Germline V gene lookup returns CDR1 MDHEN and CDR2 SYDVKM. The CDR3 totals 18 residues. Trimming removed 6 bases from V and 0 bases from J, with 23 bases in between. The CDR3 region is CASRSGQIDRVANYGYTF. For the CDR3, the DNA is TGTGCCAGCAGGAGCGGACAGATCGACCGAGTAGCTAACTATGGCTACACCTTC.

This chain connects TRBV7-9 to TRBJ1-1; 7 bases align to TRBD1. The V gene's germline CDR1 is SEHNR and CDR2 FQNEAQ (reference sequence). The V gene end was trimmed by 5 bases and the J gene end by 4 bases; junction bases not matched to a gene: 16. There are 17 residues in the CDR3. In DNA form, the CDR3 reads TGTGCCAGCAGCCAAGGGCCGGTGACAGGGCTTTTCACTGAAGCTTTCTTT. It codes for CASSQGPVTGLFTEAFF.

The rearrangement joins TRBV10-2 to TRBJ1-1; TRBD1 aligns across 8 bases. CDR1 is WSHSY, CDR2 SAAADI, per germline. The trim removed 4 bases at V and 0 bases at J, leaving 7 bases unmatched. The CDR3 is 16 residues long. The CDR3 spells CASSVGTGPMNTEAFF. Written as DNA, the CDR3 is TGCGCCAGCAGTGTCGGGACAGGCCCCATGAACACTGAAGCTTTCTTT.

V is TRBV7-6 and J is TRBJ2-1; possibly TRBD1 or TRBD2 for D (5 bases each). The CDR3 length is 18 residues. The ends were cut back, 1 base at V and 0 bases at J, with 16 bases in the middle. The germline CDR1 and CDR2 sequences are SGHVS and FNYEAQ. CDR3 sequence (DNA): TGTGCCAGCAGCTTAGACGGGACCCGACAGAGCTCCTACAATGAGCAGTTCTTC. It encodes CASSLDGTRQSSYNEQFF.

This chain's CDR3 is CASQGLAGPNEQFF. In DNA form, the CDR3 reads TGCGCCAGTCAAGGACTAGCGGGCCCCAATGAGCAGTTCTTC. The chain couples TRBV5-1 to TRBJ2-1; 11 bases map to TRBD2. Germline loops: CDR1 SGHRS, CDR2 YFSETQ. J was trimmed by 6 bases and V by 8 bases; bases with no gene match: 7. The CDR3 loop spans 14 amino acids.

The gene calls are TRBV13 and TRBJ1-6; D call uncertain. The CDR3 has 15 amino acids. Trimming took 0 bases from V and 8 from J, leaving 11 bases between them. Germline V CDR1 and CDR2: PRHDT, FYEKMQ (reference sequence). The CDR3 is CASSLGFGTDSPLHF. CDR3 nucleotides: TGTGCCAGCAGCTTAGGTTTCGGAACGGATTCACCCCTCCACTTT.

The chain combines TRBV28 with TRBJ2-7; 8 bases map to TRBD2. Germline V lookup: CDR1 MDHEN, CDR2 SYDVKM. With 3 bases clipped from V and 5 bases from J, the junction kept 6 bases outside the gene matches. The CDR3 loop spans 14 amino acids. The CDR3 DNA sequence: TGTGCCAGCAGTTTTCGCGGGAGGCTCAACGAGCAGTACTTC. Amino acid sequence: CASSFRGRLNEQYF.

V gene TRBV27 combines with J gene TRBJ2-3; D not resolved. The CDR3 totals 15 residues. The germline V gene encodes CDR1 MNHEY and CDR2 SMNVEV (reference sequence). The ends were cut back, 3 bases at V and 2 bases at J, with 12 bases in the middle. CDR3 region: CASSFTGPDTDTQYF. CDR3 DNA sequence: TGTGCCAGCAGTTTCACCGGGCCAGACACAGATACGCAGTATTTT.

This chain joins TRBV28 and TRBJ1-3; D is possibly TRBD1 (5 bases). The CDR3 has 15 amino acids. Germline-derived CDR1 and CDR2 are MDHEN and SYDVKM. The germline V and J ends were trimmed by 2 bases and 1 base, with 9 bases remaining between them. The CDR3 DNA reads TGTGCCAGCAGTTTAGGGGGGATTTCTGGAAACACCATATATTTT. Protein product: CASSLGGISGNTIYF.

This chain joins TRBV14 and TRBJ2-3; D is unclear. CDR1 is SGHDN, CDR2 FVKESK, per germline. V lost 0 bases and J 2 bases, leaving 9 bases between the germline ends. This CDR3 spans 15 amino acids. The CDR3 sequence: CASSQERINTDTQYF. The CDR3 DNA sequence: TGTGCCAGCAGCCAAGAACGGATTAACACAGATACGCAGTATTTT. The complete variable domain, with remaining parts taken from reference TRBV14 and TRBJ2-3, reads EAGVTQFPSHSVIEKGQTVTLRCDPISGHDNLYWYRRVMGKEIKFLLHFVKESKQDESGMPNNRFLAERTGGTYSTLKVQPAELEDSGVYFCASSQERINTDTQYFGPGTRLTVL.

V and J are TRBV5-1 and TRBJ1-5; D not resolved. V was trimmed by 4 bases and J by 0 bases, leaving 8 bases between them. The CDR3 runs to 14 residues. Germline V lookup: CDR1 SGHRS, CDR2 YFSETQ. The CDR3 bases are TGCGCCAGCAGCCCCGGAGATAGCAATCAGCCCCAGCATTTT. Its protein product is CASSPGDSNQPQHF.

The chain links TRBV7-2 to TRBJ2-7; D gene uncertain. CDR3 size: 13 residues. V shed 0 bases and J shed 2 bases, with 5 bases lying between them. Germline CDR1 SGHTA, CDR2 FQGNSA. The CDR3 nucleotides read TGTGCCAGCAGCTTAGCCCAGACCTACGAGCAGTACTTC. Translated, it gives CASSLAQTYEQYF. The full variable domain, in which reference TRBV7-2 and TRBJ2-7 provide the parts outside the CDR3, is GAGVSQSPSNKVTEKGKDVELRCDPISGHTALYWYRQSLGQGLEFLIYFQGNSAPDKSGLPSDRFSAERTGGSVSTLTIQRTQQEDSAVYLCASSLAQTYEQYFGPGTRLTVT.

A single count supports this clone. The CDR3 DNA reads as TGTGCCAGCAGCTTGAGGTCTAGCTCCTACGAGCAGTACTTC. Residues: CASSLRSSSYEQYF. This sequence joins TRBV5-5 and TRBJ2-7; D not resolved. CDR3 length equals 14 residues. Trimming took off 1 base at V and 0 bases at J, with 8 bases between the two ends. Germline V gene sequence: CDR1 SGHKS, CDR2 YYEKEE (reference sequence).

The DNA of the CDR3 is TGTGCCAGCAGTTTATTGGCTAGCAACCTGGCAGATACGCAGTATTTT. This codes for CASSLLASNLADTQYF. The chain combines TRBV27 with TRBJ2-3, with D possibly being TRBD2 (5 bases). The germline CDR1 and CDR2 sequences are MNHEY and SMNVEV (reference sequence). CDR3 length: 16 residues. V was cut by 1 base and J by 4 bases, with 15 bases left in between.

The V gene is TRBV5-6, the J gene TRBJ2-7, with 8 bases fitting TRBD2. Per germline, CDR1 SGHDT and CDR2 YYEEEE. With 4 bases clipped from V and 6 bases from J, the junction kept 9 bases outside the gene matches. The CDR3 contains 14 residues. CDR3 DNA: TGTGCCAGCAGCATAAGCGGGGGACGCGCCGAGCAGTACTTC. It translates to CASSISGGRAEQYF.

J is TRBJ2-5 and V is TRBV7-9; D is undetermined. Germline assignment: CDR1 SEHNR and CDR2 FQNEAQ (reference sequence). The CDR3 loop spans 10 amino acids. V lost 5 bases, J lost 4 bases, and 2 bases lay in between. The CDR3 DNA is TGTGCCAGCAGCGGAGAGACCCAGTACTTC. It specifies CASSGETQYF.

This clone was seen only once. This rearrangement joins TRBV27 to TRBJ1-5; D perhaps matches TRBD1 (5 bases). In germline, CDR1 is MNHEY, CDR2 SMNVEV (reference sequence). CDR3 length: 15 amino acids. The ends were cut back, 7 bases at V and 8 bases at J, with 21 bases in the middle. In DNA form, the CDR3 reads TGTGCCAGCACTCCCCGGGGGGGAACAAGAGAGCCCCAGCATTTT. Protein: CASTPRGGTREPQHF.

The chain joins TRBV27 to TRBJ2-7, with D unresolved. The CDR3 consists of 13 residues. CDR1 and CDR2 from the germline V gene are MNHEY and SMNVEV (reference sequence). Trimming shortened V by 3 bases and J by 0 bases, and 6 bases separated the two germline ends. The CDR3 loop is CASSFSASYEQYF. CDR3 bases: TGTGCCAGCAGTTTCTCTGCCTCCTACGAGCAGTACTTC.

The CDR3 sequence is CASGNPLAGRYF. CDR3 bases: TGTGCCAGCGGCAACCCACTAGCGGGAAGGTACTTC. The chain is built from TRBV7-6 and TRBJ2-7, with 10 positions matching TRBD2. V lost 8 bases and J lost 12; bases outside the gene matches: 10. Germline values: CDR1 SGHVS, CDR2 FNYEAQ. The CDR3 spans 12 residues.

This sequence joins TRBV19 and TRBJ2-1; weak D call: TRBD2 (6 bases). CDR3 length equals 16 residues. Trimming removed 7 bases from V and 5 bases from J, with 21 bases in between. The V gene's germline CDR1 is LNHDA and CDR2 SQIVND (reference sequence). CDR3 DNA: TGTGCCAGTACCACCATTCCGGGAGATCAAAACAATGAGCAGTTCTTC. This codes for CASTTIPGDQNNEQFF.

This sequence joins TRBV27 and TRBJ2-7; D unresolved. V lost 5 bases and J 3 bases, leaving 11 bases between the germline ends. The CDR3 contains 13 residues. Germline CDR1 is MNHEY and CDR2 is SMNVEV (reference sequence). DNA of the CDR3: TGTGCCAGCAGTGCCGCGTCCATCTACGAGCAGTACTTC. It yields the protein CASSAASIYEQYF.

The table lists this clone with a count of one. V and J are TRBV7-7 and TRBJ2-5; TRBD1 agrees at 8 bases. CDR1 and CDR2 from the germline V gene are SSHAT and FNYEAQ (reference sequence). The CDR3 length is 15 residues. The ends lost 4 bases at V and 2 bases at J; junction bases unmatched: 6. DNA for the CDR3: TGTGCCAGCAGCTACCCGGACAGGGATCAAGAGACCCAGTACTTC. Translated: CASSYPDRDQETQYF. The complete variable domain, with remaining parts taken from reference TRBV7-7 and TRBJ2-5, reads GAGVSQSPRYKVTKRGQDVTLRCDPISSHATLYWYQQALGQGPEFLTYFNYEAQPDKSGLPSDRFSAERPEGSISTLTIQRTEQRDSAMYRCASSYPDRDQETQYFGPGTRLLVL.

The rearrangement joins TRBV25-1 to TRBJ2-1; 13 nucleotides line up with TRBD2. Trimming took 4 bases from V and 6 from J; bases not matched to a gene: 6. The CDR3 loop spans 16 amino acids. Germline assignment: CDR1 MGHDK and CDR2 SYGVNS. This CDR3 is CASSGTSGRVINEQFF. CDR3 nucleotides: TGTGCCAGCAGTGGTACTAGCGGGAGGGTCATCAATGAGCAGTTCTTC.

The chain uses TRBV21-1 and TRBJ2-2; the table's D call, TRBD2, has no DNA check behind it. TRBV21-1 is assigned pseudogene status. This CDR3 contains 16 residues. CDR3 residues: CASSKVLRVNTGELFF. The CDR3 nucleotides read TGTGCCAGCAGCAAAGTGTTGCGGGTAAACACCGGGGAGCTGTTTTTT.